This T cell receptor (beta chain) originates from a study of beta chain features in type 1 diabetes. Isolated RNA was reverse transcribed in full, so expressed TCRB transcripts were sequenced. The data were produced by immunoSEQ multiplex PCR, yet TCRdb's version contains in-frame clones alone and is incomplete. The sample lists hundreds of thousands of clones; roughly 12% were seen once. The germline CDR1 and CDR2 sequences are MNHEY and SVGAGI. CDR3 length equals 15 residues. The V gene lost 2 bases and the J gene lost 0 bases, with 5 bases spanning the gap. General study findings and limits: A closer apparent resemblance between naive, central memory and Treg TCRB repertoires was seen in patients than in healthy donors.

The table lists this clone with a few counts. Its antigen is undetermined. The sample comprised naive CD4+ T cells from blood. The chain recombines TRBV6-5 with TRBJ2-6; D unclear. This sequence originates from a man aged 18 to 30 in good health. Written as DNA, the CDR3 is TGTGCCAGCAGTTACCTCCGCTCTGGGGCCAACGTCCTGACTTTC. It encodes CASSYLRSGANVLTF.